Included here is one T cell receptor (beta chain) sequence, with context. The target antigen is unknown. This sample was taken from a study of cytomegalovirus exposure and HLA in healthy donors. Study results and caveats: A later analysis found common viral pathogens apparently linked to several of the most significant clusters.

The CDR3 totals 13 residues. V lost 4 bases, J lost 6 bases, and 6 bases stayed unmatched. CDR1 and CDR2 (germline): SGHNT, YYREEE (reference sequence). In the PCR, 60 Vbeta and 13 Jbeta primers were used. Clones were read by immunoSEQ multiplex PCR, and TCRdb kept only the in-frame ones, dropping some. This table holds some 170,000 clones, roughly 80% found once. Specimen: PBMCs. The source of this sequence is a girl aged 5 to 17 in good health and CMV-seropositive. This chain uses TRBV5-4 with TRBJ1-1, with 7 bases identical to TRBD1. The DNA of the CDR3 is TGTGCCAGCAGCCCCCGGACAGGCCCTGAAGCTTTCTTT. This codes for CASSPRTGPEAFF.